Listed here are 23 T cell receptor beta chains from one sample, sequenced in a study of blood T cell repertoires in COVID-19. This table comes from immunoSEQ multiplex PCR, and its TCRdb copy is limited to in-frame clones, with some not included. The sample yields more than 95,000 clones, roughly 72% seen once. Specimen: peripheral blood. Source of these receptors: a man at least 80 years old with COVID-19, enrolled during active disease.

This clone was observed a handful of times. The chain's CDR3 is CASSFDRVGWSLHF. CDR3 sequence (DNA): TGTGCCAGCAGTTTTGACAGGGTTGGGTGGTCCCTCCACTTT. This chain links TRBV28 with TRBJ1-6, with TRBD1 matching over 7 bases. The J segment lost 14 bases and the V segment lost 3 bases, leaving 10 bases of the junction unmatched. CDR1 is MDHEN, CDR2 SYDVKM, per germline. The CDR3 covers 14 residues. The full variable domain, its missing parts supplied by reference TRBV28 and TRBJ1-6, is DVKVTQSSRYLVKRTGEKVFLECVQDMDHENMFWYRQDPGLGLRLIYFSYDVKMKEKGDIPEGYSVSREKKERFSLILESASTNQTSMYLCASSFDRVGWSLHFGNGTRLTVT.

The chain joins TRBV6-6 to TRBJ1-1; weak D call: TRBD1 (6 bases). V was pared by 6 bases and J by 1 base, with 12 bases between. This CDR3 contains 14 residues. Germline values: CDR1 MNHNY, CDR2 SVGAGI (reference sequence). The CDR3 nucleotides read TGTGCCAGCAGAACAGGGCATTCGAACACTGAAGCTTTCTTT. This translates into CASRTGHSNTEAFF.

This clone has a single count. The chain joins TRBV25-1 to TRBJ1-1, with a possible D match to TRBD1 (5 bases). Germline loops: CDR1 MGHDK, CDR2 SYGVNS. CDR3 length: 16 amino acids. Trimming took off 2 bases at V and 2 bases at J, with 15 bases between the two ends. CDR3 DNA sequence: TGTGCCAGCAGTGAAGTTTTAGGGGCAGCAAACACTGAAGCTTTCTTT. As protein: CASSEVLGAANTEAFF. The full variable domain, in which reference TRBV25-1 and TRBJ1-1 provide the parts outside the CDR3, is EADIYQTPRYLVIGTGKKITLECSQTMGHDKMYWYQQDPGMELHLIHYSYGVNSTEKGDLSSESTVSRIRTEHFPLTLESARPSHTSQYLCASSEVLGAANTEAFFGQGTRLTVV.

The chain links TRBV7-8 to TRBJ2-7, with TRBD1 matching 7 bases. Germline V gives CDR1 SGHVS, CDR2 FQNEAQ. J lost 0 bases, V lost 0 bases, and 8 bases had no gene match. CDR3 size: 17 residues. CDR3 bases: TGTGCCAGCAGCTTAGCGCCTGGACAGGAGATCTCCTACGAGCAGTACTTC. Translation gives CASSLAPGQEISYEQYF.

This rearrangement joins TRBV20-1 to TRBJ1-5; maybe TRBD1 (5 bases). V was pared by 3 bases and J by 0 bases, with 12 bases between. CDR3 size: 15 residues. CDR1 is DFQATT, CDR2 SNEGSKA, per germline (reference sequence). The CDR3 loop is CSASLTDNSNQPQHF. CDR3 nucleotide sequence: TGCAGTGCTAGTCTGACAGACAATAGCAATCAGCCCCAGCATTTT.

The chain employs TRBV6-5 and TRBJ1-4; D not resolved. The germline V gene encodes CDR1 MNHEY and CDR2 SVGAGI. CDR3 size: 15 residues. Trimming removed 0 bases from V and 8 bases from J, with 13 bases in between. The CDR3 protein is CASSYSSGQPEKLFF. In nucleotides, the CDR3 is TGTGCCAGCAGTTACTCGAGTGGGCAGCCAGAAAAACTGTTTTTT.

This chain links TRBV15 with TRBJ2-3; TRBD1 agrees at 9 bases. V dropped 7 bases and J dropped 0; count of bases not matched to a gene: 11. Per germline, CDR1 LNHNV and CDR2 YYDKDF (reference sequence). The CDR3 is 17 residues long. CDR3 protein: CATNPGTGISSTDTQYF. CDR3 DNA sequence: TGTGCCACCAACCCAGGGACAGGGATCTCCAGCACAGATACGCAGTATTTT.

This clone has a count of ten or more. This sequence joins TRBV15 and TRBJ1-1; D not resolved. From germline, CDR1 is LNHNV and CDR2 YYDKDF (reference sequence). This CDR3 has 14 residues. Deletions cut 4 bases from V and 2 bases from J, with 11 bases between. The CDR3 is CATSIRRVNTEAFF. The CDR3 bases are TGTGCCACCAGCATCCGTAGAGTAAACACTGAAGCTTTCTTT.

This clone was seen only a few times. The V gene is TRBV12-2, the J gene TRBJ2-7; the DNA was not compared with TRBD2, the D call given in the table. TRBV12-2 is noted as a pseudogene. The CDR3 spans 17 residues. The DNA of the CDR3 is TGTGCAAGTCGCTCCCCGGCCCTACTAGCGGGTGGTCACGAGCAGTACTTC. Amino acids: CASRSPALLAGGHEQYF.

The chain couples TRBV28 to TRBJ1-2; D ambiguous. There are 15 residues in the CDR3. The germline CDR1 and CDR2 sequences are MDHEN and SYDVKM. Trimming took 5 bases from V and 6 from J, leaving 19 bases between them. The CDR3 region has the DNA TGTGCCAGCAGTCCGCCGACACTTCGAGCGGATGGCTACACCTTC. It specifies CASSPPTLRADGYTF.

This rearrangement joins TRBV29-1 to TRBJ2-1; 8 bases agree with TRBD1. The CDR3 covers 13 residues. Germline V CDR1 and CDR2: SQVTM, ANQGSEA. Germline trimming cut 1 base from V and 8 bases from J; bases unmatched to any gene: 4. This chain's CDR3 is CSVEAQGVYEQFF. CDR3 nucleotide sequence: TGCAGCGTTGAAGCACAGGGGGTTTATGAGCAGTTCTTC.

The V gene is TRBV6-6, the J gene TRBJ1-5, with TRBD1 as a possible D gene (5 bases). V lost 7 bases to trimming and J lost 6 bases, with 10 bases between them. This CDR3 is 12 amino acids long. Germline loops: CDR1 MNHNY, CDR2 SVGAGI (reference sequence). The CDR3 DNA sequence: TGTGCCAGCAATATCCAGGGTCAGCCCCAGCATTTT. It specifies CASNIQGQPQHF.

The genes are TRBV4-1 and TRBJ2-7; no reliable D call. The CDR3 is made up of 15 amino acids. The V and J ends lost 3 bases and 0 bases respectively, with 12 bases between them. Germline assignment: CDR1 MGHRA and CDR2 YSYEKL. The CDR3 DNA is TGCGCCAGCAGCCAGCAGGCTGTTTACTCCTACGAGCAGTACTTC. Its protein is CASSQQAVYSYEQYF.

The chain uses TRBV7-9 and TRBJ1-1; D gene uncertain. The CDR3 length is 14 residues. The germline CDR1 and CDR2 sequences are SEHNR and FQNEAQ (reference sequence). V lost 9 bases to trimming and J lost 4 bases, with 18 bases between them. As DNA, the CDR3 is TGTGCCAGTAAACCACCCGCCGGTCTCACTGAAGCTTTCTTT. This codes for CASKPPAGLTEAFF.

The chain has TRBV4-3 and TRBJ1-5; 10 bases match TRBD1. CDR1 is LGHNA and CDR2 is YSLEER in the germline V gene. This CDR3 region has 15 residues. V was clipped by 4 bases and J by 7 bases; unmatched bases: 7. This chain's CDR3 is CASSPGTGENQPQHF. The CDR3 DNA sequence: TGCGCCAGCAGCCCCGGGACAGGGGAGAACCAGCCCCAGCATTTT.

This chain joins TRBV10-3 and TRBJ1-2; possibly TRBD1 for D (6 bases). V was trimmed by 0 bases and J by 1 base, leaving 18 bases between them. CDR3 length equals 18 residues. Germline loops: CDR1 ENHRY, CDR2 SYGVKD. CDR3 nucleotides: TGTGCCATCAGTGAGTCCTTCGGCGGGCAGGGGTTTAACTATGGCTACACCTTC. It yields the protein CAISESFGGQGFNYGYTF.

The chain links TRBV5-1 to TRBJ2-3; TRBD2 is a possible D gene (5 bases). The V end lost 0 bases, the J end lost 4 bases, and 9 bases lay between the germline ends. CDR1 SGHRS and CDR2 YFSETQ come from the germline V gene. The CDR3 loop spans 14 amino acids. The CDR3 coding sequence is TGCGCCAGCAGCTTGGGCCTAGCCGCAGATACGCAGTATTTT. Residues: CASSLGLAADTQYF.

This rearrangement joins TRBV27 to TRBJ1-1, with D possibly being TRBD1 (5 bases). The V gene's germline CDR1 is MNHEY and CDR2 SMNVEV (reference sequence). The V and J ends lost 6 bases and 0 bases respectively, with 17 bases between them. CDR3 length: 16 amino acids. The CDR3 here is CASSFRGGRVNTEAFF. The CDR3 DNA reads as TGTGCCAGCAGCTTCCGCGGTGGCAGGGTGAACACTGAAGCTTTCTTT.

The genes are TRBV10-2 and TRBJ1-5; TRBD1 matches 10 bases. V lost 4 bases, J lost 2 bases, and 11 bases stayed unmatched. CDR3 size: 18 residues. In germline, CDR1 is WSHSY, CDR2 SAAADI. The CDR3, as DNA: TGCGCCAGCAGTGGCCCGGGACAGGGGTATGATGGCAATCAGCCCCAGCATTTT. Its translation: CASSGPGQGYDGNQPQHF.

This clone has just a few counts. J is TRBJ2-1 and V is TRBV9; 8 nucleotides agree with TRBD1. Germline CDR1 SGDLS, CDR2 YYNGEE. Losses at the gene ends were 4 bases for V and 0 bases for J; bases not matched to a gene: 6. The CDR3 loop spans 16 amino acids. DNA for the CDR3: TGTGCCAGCAGCCCAGGGGGCTCAGTCTCCTACAATGAGCAGTTCTTC. It translates to CASSPGGSVSYNEQFF. Full variable domain (rest looked up from reference TRBV9 and TRBJ2-1): DSGVTQTPKHLITATGQRVTLRCSPRSGDLSVYWYQQSLDQGLQFLIQYYNGEERAKGNILERFSAQQFPDLHSELNLSSLELGDSALYFCASSPGGSVSYNEQFFGPGTRLTVL.

The chain employs TRBV28 and TRBJ2-1; D ambiguous. Per the germline V gene, CDR1 is MDHEN and CDR2 is SYDVKM. The CDR3 has 15 residues. The germline V and J ends were trimmed by 1 base and 0 bases, with 7 bases remaining between them. As DNA, the CDR3 is TGTGCCAGCAGTTTATTTTTTAACTCCTACAATGAGCAGTTCTTC. Amino acids: CASSLFFNSYNEQFF.

The rearrangement links TRBV9 to TRBJ2-1; 8 nucleotides align to TRBD1. The CDR3 runs to 14 residues. The ends lost 3 bases at V and 4 bases at J; junction bases unmatched: 3. Germline-derived CDR1 and CDR2 are SGDLS and YYNGEE. CDR3 residues: CASSAGQAYNEQFF. The CDR3 DNA sequence: TGTGCCAGCAGCGCGGGACAGGCGTACAATGAGCAGTTCTTC.

The chain combines TRBV21-1 with TRBJ1-6; no check of the table's D call, TRBD1, against the DNA was made. TRBV21-1 represents a pseudogene. The CDR3 has 20 amino acids. The CDR3 reads CASSARKMGQGAMFYSPLHF. The CDR3 coding sequence is TGTGCCAGCAGCGCCCGAAAGATGGGACAGGGGGCGATGTTCTATTCACCCCTCCACTTT.